This T cell receptor (beta chain) was recovered during a study of T-cell reconstitution after alpha-beta-depleted transplantation in children. General study points: The origin of alpha-beta T cells about two months after transplant was reportedly several hundred expanded graft clones.

Unique molecular identifiers were used in preparing the TCRbeta library. TCRdb redid the calling of the PCR reads with MiXCR, one entry per CDR3 protein. Among around 960,000 distinct CDR3 sequences, less than 30% were seen once, and the ten largest hold roughly 30%. V lost 4 bases and J lost 7; bases outside the gene matches: 7. The CDR3 covers 13 residues. Germline V gene sequence: CDR1 SGHKS, CDR2 YYEKEE (reference sequence). On this clonotype: Its cognate antigen is unknown.

This rearrangement joins TRBV5-5 to TRBJ1-1, with 7 bases identical to TRBD1. The starting material was PBMCs, mostly from graft donor cells, obtained 360 days after TCRalphabeta/CD19-depleted stem cell transplant. This TCR was sampled from a boy under two years old who had a stem cell transplant for SCID, so the T cells may come from the graft donor. The CDR3 DNA sequence: TGTGCCAGCAGCATTTTAGCAGGGGGTGAAGCTTTCTTT. Protein product: CASSILAGGEAFF. Using reference TRBV5-5 and TRBJ1-1 for the parts outside the CDR3, the full variable domain is DAGVTQSPTHLIKTRGQQVTLRCSPISGHKSVSWYQQVLGQGPQFIFQYYEKEERGRGNFPDRFSARQFPNYSSELNVNALLLGDSALYLCASSILAGGEAFFGQGTRLTVV.